Below are 26 T cell receptor beta chains sequenced from a single sample in a study of T cell repertoires in cytomegalovirus infection. TCRdb ran MiXCR on the reads and lists one entry per CDR3 protein. The sample shows around 740,000 distinct CDR3 sequences, roughly 36% of them seen only once. Sequences were obtained from PBMCs. The source is a human donor in good health (CMV status not recorded). Some clones in this sample may be carry-over from other donors' samples.

This clonotype was seen only a few times. V usage is TRBV7-9 and J usage is TRBJ2-2, with TRBD2 identical over 7 bases. V lost 7 bases to trimming and J lost 3 bases; unmatched junction nucleotides: 8. This CDR3 is built from 15 residues. Per the germline V gene, CDR1 is SEHNR and CDR2 is FQNEAQ (reference sequence). CDR3 DNA: TGTGCCAGCACCGCGGCAGGGAGGGACACCGGGGAGCTGTTTTTT. It yields the protein CASTAAGRDTGELFF.

The chain employs TRBV6-1 and TRBJ2-7, with 7 bases matching TRBD2. Germline values: CDR1 MNHNS, CDR2 SASEGT. V was clipped by 5 bases and J by 2 bases; unmatched bases: 3. This CDR3 contains 13 residues. The CDR3 DNA sequence: TGTGCCAGCAGTAAGCGGGGTACCTACGAGCAGTACTTC. The encoded protein is CASSKRGTYEQYF.

The rearrangement links TRBV12-3 or TRBV12-4 to TRBJ1-5; no definite D call. The CDR3 contains 14 residues. Trimming stripped 4 bases from V and 6 bases from J, with 13 bases between. The DNA of the CDR3 is TGTGCCAGCAGTTACGACAATTGGGGTCAGCCCCAGCATTTT. Translating it yields CASSYDNWGQPQHF.

As for this clonotype: It may be a read error: a sequence one base away is much more abundant. The chain joins TRBV25-1 to TRBJ2-1, with 7 bases lining up with TRBD2. V shed 5 bases, J shed 6 bases, and the junction held 10 bases outside the gene matches. This CDR3 has 15 residues. Germline V gene sequence: CDR1 MGHDK, CDR2 SYGVNS. The CDR3 spells CASSSHSGQSNEQFF. CDR3 DNA sequence: TGTGCCAGCAGTTCTCATAGCGGGCAGTCCAATGAGCAGTTCTTC.

Only a few counts were recorded for this clonotype. The chain couples TRBV7-2 to TRBJ1-4; TRBD1 agrees at 9 bases. J was trimmed by 10 bases and V by 1 base; bases with no gene match: 16. Germline assignment: CDR1 SGHTA and CDR2 FQGNSA. The CDR3 runs to 18 residues. The CDR3 here is CASSLGGTGRPERSKLFF. The CDR3 DNA reads TGTGCCAGCAGCTTAGGGGGGACAGGGCGGCCTGAGCGGTCAAAACTGTTTTTT.

This clonotype was picked up many times. The chain links TRBV7-6 to TRBJ2-7, with D possibly TRBD1 on 6 matching bases. CDR1 and CDR2 (germline): SGHVS, FNYEAQ. The CDR3 contains 13 residues. The V end lost 4 bases, the J end lost 1 base, and 8 bases lay between the germline ends. CDR3 sequence (DNA): TGTGCCAGCAGCTGGGGGCCGTCCTACGAGCAGTACTTC. Protein sequence: CASSWGPSYEQYF.

This chain links TRBV12-3 or TRBV12-4 with TRBJ1-6; D uncertain. This CDR3 comprises 13 residues. V was pared by 2 bases and J by 6 bases, with 5 bases between. The CDR3, as DNA: TGTGCCAGCAGTTTAAGTAGTAATTCACCCCTCCACTTT. Residues: CASSLSSNSPLHF.

J is TRBJ1-1 and V is TRBV19, with 7 bases lining up with TRBD1. J lost 1 base, V lost 7 bases, and 18 bases had no gene match. Germline values: CDR1 LNHDA, CDR2 SQIVND (reference sequence). This CDR3 comprises 18 residues. The CDR3 DNA reads as TGTGCCAGTAAGGCGGGAAGGCAGGGGGAATTCAGGAACACTGAAGCTTTCTTT. As protein: CASKAGRQGEFRNTEAFF.

The V and J genes are TRBV5-5 and TRBJ2-7; possibly TRBD1 for D (5 bases). The CDR3 sequence is 14 residues long. Germline V gene sequence: CDR1 SGHKS, CDR2 YYEKEE (reference sequence). V shed 10 bases and J shed 4 bases, with 21 bases lying between them. The CDR3 bases are TGTGCCGGCGCGTCCTCGGTTCCAGGGTACGAGCAGTACTTC. Protein product: CAGASSVPGYEQYF.

In the case of this clonotype: Since a much larger clone is just one base distant, this may be a read error. The gene calls are TRBV19 and TRBJ2-7, with TRBD1 identical over 7 bases. Germline CDR1 reads LNHDA; CDR2 reads SQIVND (reference sequence). The CDR3 consists of 15 residues. CDR3 sequence reads: CASSIAVTGTYDQYF. CDR3 bases: TGTGCCAGTAGTATTGCGGTGACAGGGACCTACGATCAGTACTTC.

The table lists this clonotype with a few counts. The J gene is TRBJ1-5, the V gene TRBV27; a possible D gene is TRBD1 (6 bases). Germline-derived CDR1 and CDR2 are MNHEY and SMNVEV (reference sequence). This CDR3 has 14 residues. V was shortened by 5 bases and J by 3 bases, with 11 bases between the two germline ends. CDR3 in DNA: TGTGCCAGCAGTCCTCGACAGGACAATCAGCCCCAGCATTTT. Protein product: CASSPRQDNQPQHF.

About this clonotype itself: The CDR3 carries no conserved terminal phenylalanine or tryptophan, so it likely arises from a read error. The V gene is TRBV27, the J gene TRBJ2-6; 7 nucleotides agree with TRBD2. The CDR3 length is 18 residues. V shed 11 bases, J shed 1 base, and the junction held 17 bases outside the gene matches. Looked up from germline, CDR1 is MNHEY and CDR2 is SMNVEV (reference sequence). The CDR3 DNA sequence: TGTGCCTGTTCGAGAGCGGGACCCACCCCTTCTGGGGCCAACGTCCTGACTTTA. It translates to CACSRAGPTPSGANVLTL.

This sequence joins TRBV10-3 and TRBJ1-1, with TRBD1 as a possible D gene (5 bases). The CDR3 spans 15 residues. V lost 4 bases, J lost 2 bases, and 14 bases lay in between. Germline loops: CDR1 ENHRY, CDR2 SYGVKD. The CDR3 DNA reads as TGTGCCATCAGTGCCTACACCGGGACCAACACTGAAGCTTTCTTT. It translates to CAISAYTGTNTEAFF.

The J gene is TRBJ2-1, the V gene TRBV12-3 or TRBV12-4; maybe TRBD1 (6 bases). Trimming took 6 bases from V and 3 from J, leaving 12 bases between them. This CDR3 has 14 amino acids. For the CDR3, the DNA is TGTGCCAGCAGCTCCGGGACAATCTACAATGAGCAGTTCTTC. Its protein product is CASSSGTIYNEQFF.

The genes are TRBV19 and TRBJ1-6; 7 nucleotides agree with TRBD1. This CDR3 spans 15 amino acids. V was clipped by 5 bases and J by 3 bases; unmatched bases: 4. Germline V CDR1 and CDR2: LNHDA, SQIVND (reference sequence). CDR3 protein: CASSPRDSYNSPLHF. The CDR3, as DNA: TGTGCCAGTAGTCCTCGGGACAGCTATAATTCACCCCTCCACTTT.

This sequence joins TRBV19 and TRBJ2-1; 13 bases map to TRBD2. Germline V lookup: CDR1 LNHDA, CDR2 SQIVND (reference sequence). The CDR3 sequence is 16 residues long. Trimming took 3 bases from V and 6 from J; bases not matched to a gene: 5. The chain's CDR3 is CASSMVLAGGGNEQFF. The CDR3 DNA reads TGTGCCAGTAGTATGGTACTAGCGGGAGGGGGCAATGAGCAGTTCTTC.

The rearrangement uses TRBV5-4 and TRBJ1-1; no clear D. CDR1 and CDR2 (germline): SGHNT, YYREEE (reference sequence). This CDR3 is built from 13 residues. V was clipped by 4 bases and J by 0 bases, with 7 bases between them. This CDR3 is CASSADLNTEAFF. For the CDR3, the DNA is TGTGCCAGCAGCGCGGACTTGAACACTGAAGCTTTCTTT.

Judged by abundance, this clonotype is medium-sized (0.01 to 0.1%). The genes are TRBV7-2 and TRBJ2-3; possible D gene TRBD2, 6 bases. Trimming took 1 base from V and 2 from J, leaving 16 bases between them. Germline CDR1 SGHTA, CDR2 FQGNSA. CDR3 size: 17 residues. The CDR3 DNA is TGTGCCAGCAGCTTAGTGGCGACTAGTAGAGACACAGATACGCAGTATTTT. Its protein is CASSLVATSRDTDTQYF.

With respect to this clonotype: Relative to the germline gene, one junction end is altered; a read error may explain this. The V call is TRBV19, the J call TRBJ2-1; perhaps TRBD2 as D (6 bases). Looked up from germline, CDR1 is LNHDA and CDR2 is SQIVND (reference sequence). CDR3 size: 14 residues. CDR3: CASSPSDLNKEQFF. The CDR3 DNA sequence: TGTGCCAGTAGCCCTAGCGACCTCAACAAAGAGCAGTTCTTC.

Notes on this clonotype: Germline and junction disagree at one end, which may indicate a read error. The chain is built from TRBV11-2 and TRBJ2-5; D is ambiguous. This CDR3 region has 15 residues. Germline V gene sequence: CDR1 SGHAT, CDR2 FQNNGV. The DNA for the CDR3 is TGCGCCAGCAGCCCCACCTGGAGTGTGGTGGAGACCCAGTACTTC. This sequence encodes CASSPTWSVVETQYF.

This sequence joins TRBV3-1 and TRBJ2-1; D is unresolved. In germline, CDR1 is LGHDT, CDR2 YNNKEL (reference sequence). V shed 8 bases and J shed 4 bases, with 12 bases lying between them. The CDR3 totals 13 residues. CDR3 DNA: TGTGCCAGCGAAAGGACCTCTTACAATGAGCAGTTCTTC. Protein sequence: CASERTSYNEQFF.

V and J are TRBV10-3 and TRBJ1-5; D remains unclear. V dropped 2 bases and J dropped 9 bases, with 23 bases sitting between them. CDR3 length equals 17 residues. The germline V gene encodes CDR1 ENHRY and CDR2 SYGVKD. CDR3 amino acids: CAISEPNSVDIRGPQHF. CDR3 in DNA: TGTGCCATCAGTGAGCCCAACAGTGTCGACATTCGGGGGCCCCAGCATTTT.

This clonotype came up many times. The chain carries TRBV7-2 and TRBJ1-5, with 10 bases fitting TRBD1. The V and J ends lost 7 bases and 4 bases, in that order; junction bases with no gene match: 13. The CDR3 runs 17 residues. Germline V gene sequence: CDR1 SGHTA, CDR2 FQGNSA. The CDR3 sequence is CASTRVAGQGPNQPQHF. For the CDR3, the DNA is TGTGCCAGCACCAGAGTGGCGGGACAGGGGCCAAATCAGCCCCAGCATTTT.

This clonotype came up a few times. The chain recombines TRBV19 with TRBJ2-1, with D tentatively TRBD2 (6 bases). The CDR3 runs 15 residues. V lost 3 bases, J lost 8 bases, and 17 bases lay in between. Germline CDR1 and CDR2: LNHDA and SQIVND (reference sequence). The CDR3 spells CASSIGGKLVDEQFF. In nucleotides, the CDR3 is TGTGCCAGTAGTATTGGGGGGAAGCTGGTCGATGAGCAGTTCTTC.

This clonotype appeared a few times. The chain uses TRBV29-1 and TRBJ2-1; the D gene could be TRBD1 or TRBD2 (5 bases each). Germline V lookup: CDR1 SQVTM, CDR2 ANQGSEA. This CDR3 is built from 13 residues. The V gene lost 4 bases and the J gene lost 8 bases, with 15 bases spanning the gap. The CDR3 nucleotides read TGCAGCGTTGCCCCTAGTCCGGGACATGAGCAGTTCTTC. Its translation: CSVAPSPGHEQFF.

The chain is built from TRBV4-1 and TRBJ2-7; 10 nucleotides match TRBD1. Germline CDR1 MGHRA, CDR2 YSYEKL. CDR3 length equals 16 residues. The J segment lost 5 bases and the V segment lost 3 bases, leaving 10 bases of the junction unmatched. The CDR3 spells CASSQGATGTGDEQYF. The CDR3 DNA follows: TGCGCCAGCAGCCAGGGTGCGACCGGGACAGGGGACGAGCAGTACTTC.